Listed below are T cell receptor beta chains from one sample, sequenced in a study of T cell repertoires in cytomegalovirus infection. TCRdb independently ran MiXCR on the reads; one entry per CDR3 protein. Of 300,000 to 400,000 distinct CDR3 sequences listed, 15% to 20% are singletons. The sample was PBMCs. These receptors originate from a human donor in good health (CMV status not recorded). Some clones in this sample may be carry-over from other donors' samples. The CDR3 runs from the conserved cysteine through the conserved F or W. Fields, in order: J gene, clone size, V gene, D gene, CDR3 DNA, CDR3 protein. A D gene is named only where the DNA matches it firmly. Some rows have no size entry. The others give once, few or many, or a class for an expanded clone.

j_call: TRBJ2-3
clone_size: .
v_call: TRBV19
d_call: TRBD1
cdr3_nt: TGTGCCAGTAGTCACCACGGACAGGCGCACAGGGGTACGCAGTATTTT
cdr3_aa: CASSHHGQAHRGTQYF

j_call: TRBJ2-3
clone_size: many
v_call: TRBV20-1
d_call: .
cdr3_nt: TGCAGTGCTAGAGATCCCCGGACACCAAGCACAGATACGCAGTATTTT
cdr3_aa: CSARDPRTPSTDTQYF

j_call: TRBJ1-1
clone_size: many
v_call: TRBV11-2
d_call: TRBD1
cdr3_nt: TGTGCCAGCAGCTGGAGACAGGGATTCACTGAAGCTTTCTTT
cdr3_aa: CASSWRQGFTEAFF

j_call: TRBJ2-1
clone_size: few
v_call: TRBV15
d_call: .
cdr3_nt: TGTGCCACCAGCAGGATTATTAAGGCTAGGCGGGACAATGAGCAGTTCTTC
cdr3_aa: CATSRIIKARRDNEQFF

j_call: TRBJ1-6
clone_size: few
v_call: TRBV19
d_call: .
cdr3_nt: TGTGCCAAGCCCCAGGTGGGTCACACGGATTCACCCCTCCACTTT
cdr3_aa: CAKPQVGHTDSPLHF

j_call: TRBJ2-3
clone_size: few
v_call: TRBV20-1
d_call: TRBD2
cdr3_nt: TGCAGTGCTAGAGATGGACTAGCGGGTACGCAGTATTTT
cdr3_aa: CSARDGLAGTQYF

j_call: TRBJ2-7
clone_size: .
v_call: TRBV4-1
d_call: .
cdr3_nt: TGCGCCAGCAGCCAGATGACTGCAAGCTCCTACGAGCAGTACTTC
cdr3_aa: CASSQMTASSYEQYF

j_call: TRBJ2-3
clone_size: few
v_call: TRBV20-1
d_call: .
cdr3_nt: TGCAGTGCAGAACTCAGGGGAACAGATACGCAGTATTTT
cdr3_aa: CSAELRGTDTQYF

j_call: TRBJ2-1
clone_size: .
v_call: TRBV12-3/TRBV12-4
d_call: .
cdr3_nt: TGTGCCAGCAGGGGGGGCCAGCGGGGTCTGGATGAGCAGTTCTTC
cdr3_aa: CASRGGQRGLDEQFF

j_call: TRBJ2-1
clone_size: many
v_call: TRBV2
d_call: TRBD2
cdr3_nt: TGTGCCAGCACCCACCTAAAGGGACTAGCGGGGGGGCTCTCCTACAATGAGCAGTTCTTC
cdr3_aa: CASTHLKGLAGGLSYNEQFF

j_call: TRBJ1-3
clone_size: many
v_call: TRBV28
d_call: .
cdr3_nt: TGTGCCAGCAGTCTGAGCGGCTACACCATATATTTT
cdr3_aa: CASSLSGYTIYF

j_call: TRBJ2-3
clone_size: many
v_call: TRBV7-2
d_call: .
cdr3_nt: TGTGCCAGCAGCCCGAATCCCGCGGATACGCAGTATTTT
cdr3_aa: CASSPNPADTQYF

j_call: TRBJ2-3
clone_size: few
v_call: TRBV20-1
d_call: .
cdr3_nt: TGCAGTGCTAGGCCTCTAGATAGGTCAGATACGCAGTATTTT
cdr3_aa: CSARPLDRSDTQYF

j_call: TRBJ2-3
clone_size: many
v_call: TRBV7-2
d_call: .
cdr3_nt: TGTGCCAGCAGCCCCCGAAGGGGGGGGAGCACAGATACGCAGTATTTT
cdr3_aa: CASSPRRGGSTDTQYF

j_call: TRBJ1-1
clone_size: many
v_call: TRBV7-2
d_call: TRBD1
cdr3_nt: TGTGCCAGCAGCAGAACAGGGGCCTTGAACACTGAAGCTTTCTTT
cdr3_aa: CASSRTGALNTEAFF

j_call: TRBJ1-6
clone_size: .
v_call: TRBV14
d_call: .
cdr3_nt: TGTGCCAGCAGCCAAGTGGCGTCACGCCTCCACTTT
cdr3_aa: CASSQVASRLHF

j_call: TRBJ2-3
clone_size: many
v_call: TRBV10-3
d_call: .
cdr3_nt: TGTGCCATCCAACAAGGTCGCACAGATACGCAGTATTTT
cdr3_aa: CAIQQGRTDTQYF

j_call: TRBJ1-3
clone_size: few
v_call: TRBV10-3
d_call: TRBD1
cdr3_nt: TGTGCCATCAGCTCGGGACAGGGGTCCACCATATATTTT
cdr3_aa: CAISSGQGSTIYF

j_call: TRBJ1-1
clone_size: few
v_call: TRBV27
d_call: TRBD1
cdr3_nt: TGTGCCAGCAGGATGGACAGGCTAACTGAAGCTTTCTTT
cdr3_aa: CASRMDRLTEAFF

j_call: TRBJ2-3
clone_size: many
v_call: TRBV7-6
d_call: TRBD2
cdr3_nt: TGTGCCAGCAGCTTCCCGGGACTAGTCACAGATACGCAGTATTTT
cdr3_aa: CASSFPGLVTDTQYF

j_call: TRBJ2-1
clone_size: .
v_call: TRBV29-1
d_call: .
cdr3_nt: TGCAGCGTTGAAGATCGTAGAGGGGGAAATGAGCAGTTCTTC
cdr3_aa: CSVEDRRGGNEQFF

j_call: TRBJ2-3
clone_size: few
v_call: TRBV6-1
d_call: TRBD2
cdr3_nt: TGTGCCAGCAGTGAAGCGATTCTCGGGAGGAATACGCAGTATTTT
cdr3_aa: CASSEAILGRNTQYF

j_call: TRBJ1-2
clone_size: many
v_call: TRBV19
d_call: TRBD1
cdr3_nt: TGTGCCAGTAGGACACCGGGACAGCCCGAAGATGGCTACACCTTC
cdr3_aa: CASRTPGQPEDGYTF

j_call: TRBJ2-1
clone_size: .
v_call: TRBV20-1
d_call: TRBD2
cdr3_nt: TGCAGTGCTAGAAAGGGAGGGCCTTACAATGAGCAGTTCTTC
cdr3_aa: CSARKGGPYNEQFF

j_call: TRBJ2-1
clone_size: few
v_call: TRBV10-2
d_call: TRBD2
cdr3_nt: TGCGCCAGCAGTCCGGGACTAGGCTACAATGAGCAGTTCTTC
cdr3_aa: CASSPGLGYNEQFF

j_call: TRBJ1-3
clone_size: once
v_call: TRBV6-5
d_call: .
cdr3_nt: TGTGCCAGCAGGACTGGAAACACCATATATTTT
cdr3_aa: CASRTGNTIYF

j_call: TRBJ1-1
clone_size: .
v_call: TRBV2
d_call: TRBD1
cdr3_nt: TGTGCCAGCAGTGAAGATCAGTCAGGGGGCTCTGAAGCTTTCTTT
cdr3_aa: CASSEDQSGGSEAFF

j_call: TRBJ2-2
clone_size: .
v_call: TRBV15
d_call: TRBD2
cdr3_nt: TGTGCCACCAGCAGGAACGTAGCGGGGAAGATCGGGGAGCTGTTTTTT
cdr3_aa: CATSRNVAGKIGELFF

j_call: TRBJ2-5
clone_size: few
v_call: TRBV12-5
d_call: .
cdr3_nt: TGTGCTAGTGGTTTGGGTACTAGCGAGACCCAGTACTTC
cdr3_aa: CASGLGTSETQYF

j_call: TRBJ2-5
clone_size: few
v_call: TRBV12-3/TRBV12-4
d_call: .
cdr3_nt: TGTGCCAGCAGTTTTAACCCGAGACTAGAGACCCAGTACTTC
cdr3_aa: CASSFNPRLETQYF

j_call: TRBJ2-5
clone_size: .
v_call: TRBV12-3/TRBV12-4
d_call: .
cdr3_nt: TGTGCCAGCAGTTGGGGACGGCTTGACAAAGAGACCCAGTACTTC
cdr3_aa: CASSWGRLDKETQYF

j_call: TRBJ2-1
clone_size: few
v_call: TRBV12-3/TRBV12-4
d_call: .
cdr3_nt: TGTGCCAGCACCGGGACGGTGTCCTACAATGAGCAGTTCTTC
cdr3_aa: CASTGTVSYNEQFF

j_call: TRBJ2-5
clone_size: .
v_call: TRBV5-6
d_call: .
cdr3_nt: TGTGCCAGCAGCTTGTCCAAGGGCACCCAGTACTTC
cdr3_aa: CASSLSKGTQYF

j_call: TRBJ2-3
clone_size: few
v_call: TRBV5-5
d_call: TRBD1
cdr3_nt: TGTGCCAGCAGCTTTTTGGACAGGGCCACAGATACGCAGTATTTT
cdr3_aa: CASSFLDRATDTQYF

j_call: TRBJ2-5
clone_size: many
v_call: TRBV12-3/TRBV12-4
d_call: TRBD2
cdr3_nt: TGTGCCAGCAGTTTCGGGGGGATCCCCCAAGAGACCCAGTACTTC
cdr3_aa: CASSFGGIPQETQYF

j_call: TRBJ2-6
clone_size: few
v_call: TRBV7-9
d_call: TRBD1
cdr3_nt: TGTGCCAGCAGCCCGGAACGGGGACAGGCTTACTCTGGGGCCAACGTCCTGACTTTC
cdr3_aa: CASSPERGQAYSGANVLTF

j_call: TRBJ1-1
clone_size: few
v_call: TRBV20-1
d_call: .
cdr3_nt: TGCAGTGCTAGAGATTTCCCTGAAGCTTTCTTT
cdr3_aa: CSARDFPEAFF

j_call: TRBJ1-1
clone_size: .
v_call: TRBV7-9
d_call: .
cdr3_nt: TGTGCCAGCAGCTTAAGGGGGGGCAGGGGTGCTGAAGCTTTCTTT
cdr3_aa: CASSLRGGRGAEAFF

j_call: TRBJ2-4
clone_size: many
v_call: TRBV7-9
d_call: .
cdr3_nt: TGTGCCAGCAGCTTAGAATTCCAGGATGGGAGGTTGGGCAAAAACATTCAGTACTTC
cdr3_aa: CASSLEFQDGRLGKNIQYF

j_call: TRBJ2-5
clone_size: many
v_call: TRBV7-9
d_call: .
cdr3_nt: TGTGCAACCAAGTCGGAGCAAGAGACCCAGTACTTC
cdr3_aa: CATKSEQETQYF

j_call: TRBJ2-2
clone_size: few
v_call: TRBV7-2
d_call: .
cdr3_nt: TGTGCCAGCAGCTTCGGGCGGGATGGTACCGGGGAGCTGTTTTTT
cdr3_aa: CASSFGRDGTGELFF

j_call: TRBJ2-1
clone_size: few
v_call: TRBV7-6
d_call: TRBD2
cdr3_nt: TGTGCCAGCAGCTTAGACCCAGGAGCGGGGGGCGAGCAGTTCTTC
cdr3_aa: CASSLDPGAGGEQFF

j_call: TRBJ1-2
clone_size: many
v_call: TRBV12-3/TRBV12-4
d_call: TRBD1
cdr3_nt: TGTGCCAGCAGTATGACCGGGACAGGGAGGAAGGGCTACACCTTC
cdr3_aa: CASSMTGTGRKGYTF

j_call: TRBJ1-4
clone_size: many
v_call: TRBV7-6
d_call: TRBD1
cdr3_nt: TGTGCCAGCAGCCCAAATACCATGACCGGGACAGGGGTTGAAAAACTGTTTTTT
cdr3_aa: CASSPNTMTGTGVEKLFF

j_call: TRBJ1-5
clone_size: few
v_call: TRBV7-9
d_call: .
cdr3_nt: TGTGCCAGCAGCTTAGCTTGGGATCAGCCCCAGCATTTT
cdr3_aa: CASSLAWDQPQHF

j_call: TRBJ2-5
clone_size: many
v_call: TRBV7-2
d_call: TRBD1
cdr3_nt: TGTGCCAGCAGCCCCGCCTTACAGGGGGCGGGGGAGACCCAGTACTTC
cdr3_aa: CASSPALQGAGETQYF

j_call: TRBJ2-2
clone_size: many
v_call: TRBV7-6
d_call: .
cdr3_nt: TGTGCCAGCAGCTTAGCCCTCGCCGGGGAGCTGTTTTTT
cdr3_aa: CASSLALAGELFF

j_call: TRBJ2-7
clone_size: .
v_call: TRBV2
d_call: TRBD1
cdr3_nt: TGTGCCAGCAGTGAAAGACAGGGCCCCTACGAGCAGTACTTC
cdr3_aa: CASSERQGPYEQYF

j_call: TRBJ1-1
clone_size: many
v_call: TRBV7-9
d_call: TRBD1
cdr3_nt: TGTGCCAGCCTCCCTCGGGACAGATATGAAGCTTTCTTT
cdr3_aa: CASLPRDRYEAFF

j_call: TRBJ2-3
clone_size: few
v_call: TRBV2
d_call: .
cdr3_nt: TGTGCCAGCACACCGACTAGTTTAGATACGCAGTATTTT
cdr3_aa: CASTPTSLDTQYF

j_call: TRBJ1-1
clone_size: many
v_call: TRBV12-3/TRBV12-4
d_call: .
cdr3_nt: TGTGCCAGCAGTTTTATGTCGGGTGAAGCTTTCTTT
cdr3_aa: CASSFMSGEAFF

j_call: TRBJ1-2
clone_size: few
v_call: TRBV3-1
d_call: .
cdr3_nt: TGTGCCAGCGGCTCACAAAACTATGGCTACACCTTC
cdr3_aa: CASGSQNYGYTF

j_call: TRBJ1-1
clone_size: .
v_call: TRBV25-1
d_call: .
cdr3_nt: TGTGCCAGCAGTCTTCAAGGAGCGGCTGAAGCTTTCTTT
cdr3_aa: CASSLQGAAEAFF

j_call: TRBJ2-3
clone_size: few
v_call: TRBV10-3
d_call: TRBD1
cdr3_nt: TGTGCCATCAGTGAGCCGACAGGGGCAGATACGCAGTATTTT
cdr3_aa: CAISEPTGADTQYF

j_call: TRBJ2-7
clone_size: many
v_call: TRBV2
d_call: TRBD2
cdr3_nt: TGTGCCAGCAGCGCCTCCCAGCGGGGGTACTTC
cdr3_aa: CASSASQRGYF

j_call: TRBJ2-7
clone_size: many
v_call: TRBV7-6
d_call: TRBD2
cdr3_nt: TGTGCCAGCAGCGAACTAGCGGGGCCCCTCTACGAGCAGTACTTC
cdr3_aa: CASSELAGPLYEQYF

j_call: TRBJ2-3
clone_size: .
v_call: TRBV6-1
d_call: TRBD2
cdr3_nt: TGTGCCAGCAGCAAGCGGGGGGGCCCGGGGGGAACAGATACGCAGTATTTT
cdr3_aa: CASSKRGGPGGTDTQYF

j_call: TRBJ2-1
clone_size: .
v_call: TRBV7-9
d_call: .
cdr3_nt: TGTGCCAGCAGCTCACCTAGCGCGCCAGTAGATGAGCAGTTCTTC
cdr3_aa: CASSSPSAPVDEQFF